This is a list of T cell receptor beta chains from one sample in a study of long-term antiretroviral therapy in people with HIV. TCRdb keeps only in-frame clones here, not all; method: immunoSEQ multiplex PCR. Seen here are 15,000 to 20,000 clones, 70% to 80% observed once, and the top ten hold about 6.8%. Specimen: unsorted PBMCs, collected at the start of antiretroviral therapy, before treatment. The receptor set was obtained from a young man with HIV. Both conserved end residues are part of each CDR3. Fields, in order: J gene, V gene, clone size, CDR3 length, D gene, CDR3 protein, CDR3 DNA. The D gene is left open where the match is weak. A clone size is listed for some rows: how often the clone was seen (once, few, many), or a class if it is expanded.

J: TRBJ1-1; V: TRBV9; size: NA; length: 14; D: NA; CDR3: CASSEGGANTEAFF; DNA: TGTGCCAGCAGCGAAGGGGGGGCGAACACTGAAGCTTTCTTT
J: TRBJ2-7; V: TRBV28; size: NA; length: 11; D: NA; CDR3: CASSLGREQYF; DNA: TGTGCCAGCAGTTTAGGGCGCGAGCAGTACTTC
J: TRBJ2-5; V: TRBV9; size: NA; length: 15; D: TRBD1; CDR3: CASSVTGTEPETQYF; DNA: TGTGCCAGCAGCGTAACCGGGACAGAGCCGGAGACCCAGTACTTC
J: TRBJ2-7; V: TRBV10-3; size: NA; length: 16; D: TRBD2; CDR3: CAISEVAGKGSYEQYF; DNA: TGTGCCATCAGTGAGGTAGCGGGAAAGGGATCCTACGAGCAGTACTTC
J: TRBJ2-7; V: TRBV4-1; size: large; length: 15; D: NA; CDR3: CASSPWPAGSYEQYF; DNA: TGCGCCAGCAGCCCGTGGCCCGCTGGTTCCTACGAGCAGTACTTC
J: TRBJ1-1; V: TRBV6-1; size: few; length: 16; D: NA; CDR3: CASSAGSGVWSTEAFF; DNA: TGTGCCAGCAGTGCCGGCTCAGGGGTGTGGAGCACTGAAGCTTTCTTT
J: TRBJ2-1; V: TRBV27; size: NA; length: 12; D: NA; CDR3: CASSPGWNEQFF; DNA: TGTGCCAGCAGCCCCGGATGGAATGAGCAGTTCTTC
J: TRBJ1-3; V: TRBV21-1; size: NA; length: 16; D: NA; CDR3: CASSKGLGPLGHTIYF; DNA: TGTGCCAGCAGCAAAGGTCTCGGACCCTTAGGCCACACCATATATTTT
J: TRBJ2-1; V: TRBV27; size: NA; length: 16; D: NA; CDR3: CASSLLWGLGDNEQFF; DNA: TGTGCCAGCAGTTTACTTTGGGGGCTCGGAGACAATGAGCAGTTCTTC
J: TRBJ2-7; V: TRBV7-9; size: NA; length: 14; D: TRBD2; CDR3: CASSLDLAAYEQYF; DNA: TGTGCCAGCAGCTTAGATCTAGCGGCATACGAGCAGTACTTC
J: TRBJ2-1; V: TRBV30; size: NA; length: 13; D: NA; CDR3: CAWTATSYNEQFF; DNA: TGTGCCTGGACAGCGACCTCCTACAATGAGCAGTTCTTC
J: TRBJ2-7; V: TRBV5-1; size: NA; length: 13; D: NA; CDR3: CASSLGTFYEQYF; DNA: TGCGCCAGCAGCTTGGGGACCTTCTACGAGCAGTACTTC
J: TRBJ2-7; V: TRBV4-1; size: NA; length: 13; D: NA; CDR3: CASSQVAFYEQYF; DNA: TGCGCCAGCAGCCAAGTAGCCTTCTACGAGCAGTACTTC
J: TRBJ2-7; V: TRBV7-9; size: few; length: 13; D: NA; CDR3: CASRATLSYEQYF; DNA: TGTGCCAGCAGGGCGACACTATCCTACGAGCAGTACTTC
J: TRBJ2-7; V: TRBV11-2; size: NA; length: 15; D: TRBD2; CDR3: CASTVGTSGAYEQYF; DNA: TGTGCCAGCACCGTAGGGACTAGCGGAGCCTACGAGCAGTACTTC
J: TRBJ1-5; V: TRBV13; size: NA; length: 15; D: TRBD1; CDR3: CASSKGQGSNQPQHF; DNA: TGTGCCAGCAGTAAAGGACAGGGTAGCAATCAGCCCCAGCATTTT
J: TRBJ1-1; V: TRBV7-9; size: NA; length: 16; D: TRBD1; CDR3: CASSLLGQGANTEAFF; DNA: TGTGCCAGCAGCCTACTGGGACAGGGGGCGAACACTGAAGCTTTCTTT
J: TRBJ1-4; V: TRBV5-5; size: NA; length: 18; D: NA; CDR3: CASSLRDKKVATNEKLFF; DNA: TGTGCCAGCAGCCTCCGGGACAAGAAAGTTGCAACTAATGAAAAACTGTTTTTT
J: TRBJ2-3; V: TRBV2; size: NA; length: 10; D: NA; CDR3: CASLQDTQYF; DNA: TGTGCCAGCCTCCAAGATACGCAGTATTTT
J: TRBJ1-1; V: TRBV7-9; size: once; length: 13; D: TRBD1; CDR3: CASTRDSLTEAFF; DNA: TGTGCCAGCACCAGGGACAGTCTCACTGAAGCTTTCTTT
J: TRBJ2-7; V: TRBV30; size: NA; length: 14; D: TRBD2; CDR3: CAWSPGLAGGEQYF; DNA: TGTGCCTGGAGTCCGGGACTAGCGGGAGGCGAGCAGTACTTC
J: TRBJ1-2; V: TRBV7-9; size: NA; length: 13; D: NA; CDR3: CASSLPLNYGYTF; DNA: TGTGCCAGCAGCTTACCTCTTAACTATGGCTACACCTTC
J: TRBJ1-4; V: TRBV28; size: NA; length: 17; D: NA; CDR3: CASNDRLGGSIWEKLFF; DNA: TGTGCCAGCAATGACAGGCTAGGGGGTAGTATTTGGGAAAAACTGTTTTTT
J: TRBJ2-3; V: TRBV5-6; size: NA; length: 18; D: NA; CDR3: CASSFFLQGQTKSDTQYF; DNA: TGTGCCAGCAGCTTTTTCCTCCAGGGGCAGACGAAATCAGATACGCAGTATTTT
J: TRBJ1-3; V: TRBV7-2; size: NA; length: 12; D: NA; CDR3: CASSLTGNTIYF; DNA: TGTGCCAGCAGCTTGACTGGAAACACCATATATTTT
J: TRBJ2-3; V: TRBV5-1; size: NA; length: 14; D: NA; CDR3: CASTGGGSSDTQYF; DNA: TGCGCCAGCACCGGGGGCGGCAGTTCAGATACGCAGTATTTT
J: TRBJ1-4; V: TRBV18; size: once; length: 14; D: NA; CDR3: CASSLSHRDEKLFF; DNA: TGTGCCAGCTCACTTAGCCACAGGGATGAAAAACTGTTTTTT
J: TRBJ1-1; V: TRBV28; size: NA; length: 13; D: NA; CDR3: CASKRSLSTEAFF; DNA: TGTGCCAGCAAGCGGTCCCTTTCCACTGAAGCTTTCTTT
J: TRBJ1-1; V: TRBV18; size: NA; length: 17; D: NA; CDR3: CASSLTGGLQGTAEAFF; DNA: TGTGCCAGCTCACTAACGGGCGGTTTGCAGGGGACGGCTGAAGCTTTCTTT
J: TRBJ1-4; V: TRBV5-1; size: NA; length: 14; D: NA; CDR3: CASSYGGVGEKLFF; DNA: TGCGCCAGCAGCTACGGCGGAGTCGGTGAAAAACTGTTTTTT
J: TRBJ2-1; V: TRBV11-2; size: NA; length: 17; D: TRBD2; CDR3: CASSLQSGRISYNEQFF; DNA: TGTGCCAGCAGCTTACAAAGCGGGAGAATCTCCTACAATGAGCAGTTCTTC
J: TRBJ2-1; V: TRBV7-9; size: NA; length: 18; D: TRBD2; CDR3: CASSLGLPAGGPSFEQFF; DNA: TGTGCCAGCAGCTTGGGCCTGCCAGCGGGAGGGCCGTCTTTTGAGCAGTTCTTC
J: TRBJ2-7; V: TRBV19; size: few; length: 14; D: NA; CDR3: CASSLTGGIYEQYF; DNA: TGTGCCAGTAGTCTTACAGGTGGAATTTACGAGCAGTACTTC
J: TRBJ2-1; V: TRBV30; size: NA; length: 12; D: NA; CDR3: CAWSVGDNEQFF; DNA: TGTGCCTGGAGTGTAGGCGACAATGAGCAGTTCTTC
J: TRBJ2-7; V: TRBV5-1; size: few; length: 19; D: NA; CDR3: CASSLARRRGQTISYEQYF; DNA: TGCGCCAGCAGCTTGGCTCGCCGGAGGGGACAGACTATCTCCTACGAGCAGTACTTC
J: TRBJ2-7; V: TRBV25-1; size: NA; length: 14; D: NA; CDR3: CASMPNLPTYEQYF; DNA: TGTGCCAGCATGCCTAACCTCCCTACCTACGAGCAGTACTTC
J: TRBJ2-6; V: TRBV5-1; size: medium-sized; length: 19; D: TRBD1; CDR3: CASSLVGAQGGTGANVLTF; DNA: TGCGCCAGCAGCTTGGTAGGGGCACAGGGGGGCACTGGGGCCAACGTCCTGACTTTC
J: TRBJ2-7; V: TRBV11-2; size: once; length: 17; D: TRBD1; CDR3: CASSLDLRDRGFYEQYF; DNA: TGTGCCAGCAGCTTAGATCTCCGAGACAGGGGGTTCTACGAGCAGTACTTC
J: TRBJ2-2; V: TRBV21-1; size: NA; length: 16; D: NA; CDR3: CASSNLGRDYTGELFF; DNA: TGTGCCAGCAGCAATCTCGGCAGGGATTACACCGGGGAGCTGTTTTTT
J: TRBJ2-3; V: TRBV7-2; size: few; length: 14; D: TRBD1; CDR3: CASSLATGSDTQYF; DNA: TGTGCCAGCAGCTTAGCGACAGGGTCAGATACGCAGTATTTT
J: TRBJ2-3; V: TRBV18; size: NA; length: 16; D: TRBD2; CDR3: CASSRQGTSSTDTQYF; DNA: TGTGCCAGCTCACGTCAGGGGACTAGCTCTACAGATACGCAGTATTTT
J: TRBJ2-5; V: TRBV7-9; size: once; length: 13; D: NA; CDR3: CASSYRGMGTQYF; DNA: TGTGCCAGCAGTTATAGGGGTATGGGGACCCAGTACTTC
J: TRBJ2-6; V: TRBV28; size: NA; length: 15; D: NA; CDR3: CASSLLTAGANVLTF; DNA: TGTGCCAGCAGTTTACTTACGGCTGGGGCCAACGTCCTGACTTTC
J: TRBJ2-1; V: TRBV29-1; size: NA; length: 15; D: NA; CDR3: CSVQGVAAPYNEQFF; DNA: TGCAGCGTTCAAGGGGTAGCGGCACCCTACAATGAGCAGTTCTTC
J: TRBJ1-2; V: TRBV28; size: few; length: 14; D: NA; CDR3: CASSLESIGYGYTF; DNA: TGTGCCAGCAGTTTGGAAAGTATTGGCTATGGCTACACCTTC
J: TRBJ2-2; V: TRBV18; size: NA; length: 19; D: NA; CDR3: CASSPSDKGQSLNTGELFF; DNA: TGTGCCAGCTCACCCTCGGACAAAGGACAGAGCCTTAACACCGGGGAGCTGTTTTTT
J: TRBJ2-2; V: TRBV7-9; size: NA; length: 19; D: NA; CDR3: CASSPAGTHIGKNTGELFF; DNA: TGTGCCAGCAGTCCCGCCGGGACTCACATTGGGAAGAACACCGGGGAGCTGTTTTTT
J: TRBJ2-1; V: TRBV19; size: NA; length: 14; D: TRBD1; CDR3: CAIRGQGAGNEQFF; DNA: TGTGCCATTAGGGGACAGGGGGCCGGGAATGAGCAGTTCTTC
J: TRBJ2-5; V: TRBV5-1; size: NA; length: 15; D: NA; CDR3: CASSLEGGAQETQYF; DNA: TGCGCCAGCAGCTTGGAAGGCGGGGCCCAAGAGACCCAGTACTTC
J: TRBJ2-7; V: TRBV18; size: NA; length: 14; D: NA; CDR3: CASSPGLDRLEQYF; DNA: TGTGCCAGCTCACCAGGACTCGATAGATTGGAGCAGTACTTC
J: TRBJ2-6; V: TRBV6-5; size: NA; length: 15; D: NA; CDR3: CATHTGGSGANVLTF; DNA: TGTGCCACCCATACCGGGGGCTCTGGGGCCAACGTCCTGACTTTC
J: TRBJ2-1; V: TRBV2; size: NA; length: 13; D: TRBD2; CDR3: CASTIREGNEQFF; DNA: TGTGCCAGCACCATCAGGGAGGGCAATGAGCAGTTCTTC
J: TRBJ2-6; V: TRBV29-1; size: few; length: 14; D: TRBD1; CDR3: CSVPTGVGANVLTF; DNA: TGCAGCGTACCGACAGGGGTTGGGGCCAACGTCCTGACTTTC
J: TRBJ2-7; V: TRBV7-9; size: once; length: 16; D: TRBD2; CDR3: CASSSISTSALREQYF; DNA: TGTGCCAGCAGCTCCATATCCACTAGCGCGCTACGCGAGCAGTACTTC
J: TRBJ2-7; V: TRBV7-2; size: NA; length: 16; D: NA; CDR3: CASSLFHAVDSYEQYF; DNA: TGTGCCAGCAGCTTATTTCACGCAGTCGACTCCTACGAGCAGTACTTC